These 3 T cell receptor beta chains were sequenced from one sample in a study of graft-versus-host responses after intestinal transplantation. Here immunoSEQ multiplex PCR was the method, and the copy in TCRdb shows in-frame clones only, minus some. The sample holds some 40,000 clones, roughly 90% seen once. The material sequenced was PBMCs, taken 524 days after transplant. These receptor sequences come from a human patient who received an intestinal transplant, so some T cells may come from the graft donor.

CDR3 sequence: CAAHGGQGITDTQYF. The CDR3 nucleotides read TGTGCCGCTCACGGGGGACAGGGCATCACAGATACGCAGTATTTT. This chain links TRBV10-3 with TRBJ2-3; 9 bases are shared with TRBD1. The CDR3 contains 15 residues. The V gene end was trimmed by 11 bases and the J gene end by 2 bases; junction bases not matched to a gene: 11. CDR1 and CDR2 (germline): ENHRY, SYGVKD.

A single count supports this clone. This chain joins TRBV7-2 and TRBJ2-5; maybe TRBD2 (5 bases). Trimming cost V 5 bases and J 0 bases, with 16 bases left between them. CDR1 is SGHTA and CDR2 is FQGNSA in the germline V gene. The CDR3 has 16 residues. Here the CDR3 DNA reads TGTGCCAGCAGCAATAGAAGGACTCCGAACCAAGAGACCCAGTACTTC. This gives the protein CASSNRRTPNQETQYF.

This chain uses TRBV15 with TRBJ2-7; TRBD2 matches 10 bases. Trimming at V came to 0 bases and at J to 4 bases, leaving 6 bases not matched to a gene. The V gene's germline CDR1 is LNHNV and CDR2 YYDKDF (reference sequence). This CDR3 region has 16 residues. For the CDR3, the DNA is TGTGCCACCAGCAGAGATCAAGGACTAGCGGTATACGAGCAGTACTTC. Its translation: CATSRDQGLAVYEQYF.